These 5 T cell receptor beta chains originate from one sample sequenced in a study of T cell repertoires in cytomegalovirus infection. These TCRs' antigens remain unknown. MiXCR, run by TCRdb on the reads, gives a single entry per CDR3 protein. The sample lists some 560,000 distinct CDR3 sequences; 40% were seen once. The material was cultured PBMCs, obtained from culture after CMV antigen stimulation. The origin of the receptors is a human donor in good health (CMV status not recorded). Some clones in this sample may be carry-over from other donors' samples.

CDR3 region: CASSLYRGLNSPLHF. CDR3 in DNA: TGTGCCAGCAGCTTGTACCGTGGCCTAAATTCACCCCTCCACTTT. The rearrangement joins TRBV7-6 to TRBJ1-6; D is uncertain. CDR1 is SGHVS and CDR2 is FNYEAQ in the germline V gene. This CDR3 comprises 15 residues. Trimming took off 3 bases at V and 7 bases at J, with 13 bases between the two ends. Using reference TRBV7-6 and TRBJ1-6 for the parts outside the CDR3, the full variable domain is GAGVSQSPRYKVTKRGQDVALRCDPISGHVSLYWYRQALGQGPEFLTYFNYEAQQDKSGLPNDRFSAERPEGSISTLTIQRTEQRDSAMYRCASSLYRGLNSPLHFGNGTRLTVT.

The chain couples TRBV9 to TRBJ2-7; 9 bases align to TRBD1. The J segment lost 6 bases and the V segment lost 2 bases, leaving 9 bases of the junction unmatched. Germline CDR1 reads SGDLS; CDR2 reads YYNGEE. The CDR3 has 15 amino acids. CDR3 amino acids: CASSVGDRARGEQYF. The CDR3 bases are TGTGCCAGCAGCGTGGGGGACAGGGCGCGAGGCGAGCAGTACTTC.

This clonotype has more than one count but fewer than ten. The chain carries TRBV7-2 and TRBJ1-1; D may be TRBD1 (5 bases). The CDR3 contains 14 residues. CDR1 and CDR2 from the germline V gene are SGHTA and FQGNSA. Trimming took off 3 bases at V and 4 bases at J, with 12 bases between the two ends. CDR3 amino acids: CASSFWGSFTEAFF. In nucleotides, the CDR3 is TGTGCCAGCAGCTTTTGGGGCTCCTTCACTGAAGCTTTCTTT.

Here the CDR3 DNA reads TGTGCCAGCAGCTTGGACCCGGGACAGGGGCTCGCAGATACGCAGTATTTT. Encoded protein: CASSLDPGQGLADTQYF. The chain combines TRBV5-6 with TRBJ2-3; 10 bases map to TRBD1. CDR3 length equals 17 residues. The V and J ends lost 0 bases and 4 bases, in that order; junction bases with no gene match: 8. CDR1 SGHDT and CDR2 YYEEEE come from the germline V gene.

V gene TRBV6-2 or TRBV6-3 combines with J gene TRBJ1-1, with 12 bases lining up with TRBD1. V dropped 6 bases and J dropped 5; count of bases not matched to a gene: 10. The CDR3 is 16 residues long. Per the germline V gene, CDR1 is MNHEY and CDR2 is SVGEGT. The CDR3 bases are TGTGCCAGCAGCTATCCGGGACAGGGGGCTACGACTGAAGCTTTCTTT. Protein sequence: CASSYPGQGATTEAFF.